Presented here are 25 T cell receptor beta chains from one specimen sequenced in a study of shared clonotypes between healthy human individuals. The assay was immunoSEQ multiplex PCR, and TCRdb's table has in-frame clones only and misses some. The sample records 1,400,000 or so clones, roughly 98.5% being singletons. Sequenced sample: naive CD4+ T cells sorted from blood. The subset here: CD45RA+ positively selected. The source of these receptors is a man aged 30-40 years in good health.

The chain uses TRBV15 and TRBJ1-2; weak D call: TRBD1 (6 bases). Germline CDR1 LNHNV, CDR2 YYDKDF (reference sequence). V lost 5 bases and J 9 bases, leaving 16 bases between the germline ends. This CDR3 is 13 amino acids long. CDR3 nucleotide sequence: TGTGCCACCAGCGGGTACAGGGAAGGTCGCTACACCTTC. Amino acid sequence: CATSGYREGRYTF.

CDR3 sequence (DNA): TGTGCCAGCAGCCGGGTGGAGACCCAGTACTTC. This gives the protein CASSRVETQYF. The chain recombines TRBV7-2 with TRBJ2-5; D unclear. This CDR3 has 11 amino acids. V lost 5 bases, J lost 5 bases, and 6 bases lay in between. Per the germline V gene, CDR1 is SGHTA and CDR2 is FQGNSA.

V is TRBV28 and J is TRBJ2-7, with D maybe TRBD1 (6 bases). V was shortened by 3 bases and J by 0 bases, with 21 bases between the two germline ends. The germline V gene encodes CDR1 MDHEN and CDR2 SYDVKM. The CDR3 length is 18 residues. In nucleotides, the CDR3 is TGTGCCAGCAGTTTTTATGCGGCTCCGGGACAAAACTCCTACGAGCAGTACTTC. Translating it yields CASSFYAAPGQNSYEQYF.

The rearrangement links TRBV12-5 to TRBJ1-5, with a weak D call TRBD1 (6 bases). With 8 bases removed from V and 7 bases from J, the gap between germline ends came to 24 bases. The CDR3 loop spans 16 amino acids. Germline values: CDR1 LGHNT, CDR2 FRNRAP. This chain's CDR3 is CASRDPGDRLRQPQHF. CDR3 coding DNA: TGTGCTAGTAGGGACCCGGGAGACAGGTTGAGACAGCCCCAGCATTTT.

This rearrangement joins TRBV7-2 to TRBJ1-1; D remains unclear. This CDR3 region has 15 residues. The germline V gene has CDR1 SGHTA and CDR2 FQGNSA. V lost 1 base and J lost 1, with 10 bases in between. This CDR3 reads CASSLEGLKNTEAFF. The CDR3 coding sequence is TGTGCCAGCAGCTTAGAGGGATTGAAGAACACTGAAGCTTTCTTT.

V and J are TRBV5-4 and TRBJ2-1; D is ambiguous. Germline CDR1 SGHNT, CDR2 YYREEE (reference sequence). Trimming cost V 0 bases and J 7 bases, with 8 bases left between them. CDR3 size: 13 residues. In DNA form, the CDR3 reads TGTGCCAGCAGCTTGGCTAGTAGTAATGAGCAGTTCTTC. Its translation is CASSLASSNEQFF.

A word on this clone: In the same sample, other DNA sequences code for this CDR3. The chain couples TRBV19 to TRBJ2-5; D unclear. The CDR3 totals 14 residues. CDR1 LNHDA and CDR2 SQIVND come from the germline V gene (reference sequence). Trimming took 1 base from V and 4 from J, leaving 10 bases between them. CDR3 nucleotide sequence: TGTGCCAGTAGTATAGGGCTCGGTGGAGAGACCCAGTACTTC. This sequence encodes CASSIGLGGETQYF.

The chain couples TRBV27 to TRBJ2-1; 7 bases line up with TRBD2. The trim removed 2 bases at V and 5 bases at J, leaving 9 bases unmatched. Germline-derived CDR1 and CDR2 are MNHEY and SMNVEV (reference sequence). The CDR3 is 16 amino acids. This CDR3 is CASSLVGLAVDNEQFF. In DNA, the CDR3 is TGTGCCAGCAGTTTAGTTGGGCTAGCGGTAGACAATGAGCAGTTCTTC.

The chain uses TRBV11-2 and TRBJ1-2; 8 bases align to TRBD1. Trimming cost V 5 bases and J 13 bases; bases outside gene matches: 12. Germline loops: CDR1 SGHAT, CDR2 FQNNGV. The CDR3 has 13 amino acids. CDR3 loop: CASSPSSPDRATF. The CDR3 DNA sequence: TGTGCCAGCAGCCCTTCCAGCCCGGACAGGGCCACCTTC.

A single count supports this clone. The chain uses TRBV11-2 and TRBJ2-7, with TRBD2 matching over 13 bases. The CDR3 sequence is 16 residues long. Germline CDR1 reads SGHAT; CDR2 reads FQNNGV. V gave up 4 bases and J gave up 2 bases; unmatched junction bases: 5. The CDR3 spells CASSSRTSGSPYEQYF. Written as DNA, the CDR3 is TGTGCCAGCAGCTCCCGGACTAGCGGGAGTCCCTACGAGCAGTACTTC.

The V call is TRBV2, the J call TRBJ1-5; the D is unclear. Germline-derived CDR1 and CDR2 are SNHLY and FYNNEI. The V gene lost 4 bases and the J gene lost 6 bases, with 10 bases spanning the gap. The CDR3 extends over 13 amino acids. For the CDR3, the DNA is TGTGCCAGCAGTGTAGAGGTTAGTCAGCCCCAGCATTTT. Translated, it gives CASSVEVSQPQHF.

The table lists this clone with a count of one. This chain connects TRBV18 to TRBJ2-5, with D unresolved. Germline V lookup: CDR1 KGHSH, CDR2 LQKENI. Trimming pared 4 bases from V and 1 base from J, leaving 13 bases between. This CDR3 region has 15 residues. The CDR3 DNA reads TGTGCCAGCTCACTACTCAGAGCCCCCCAAGAGACCCAGTACTTC. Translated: CASSLLRAPQETQYF.

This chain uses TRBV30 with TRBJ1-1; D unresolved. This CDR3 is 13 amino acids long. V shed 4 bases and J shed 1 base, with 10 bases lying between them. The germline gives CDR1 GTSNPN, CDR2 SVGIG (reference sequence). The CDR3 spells CAWIQFKNTEAFF. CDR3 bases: TGTGCCTGGATTCAATTTAAGAACACTGAAGCTTTCTTT.

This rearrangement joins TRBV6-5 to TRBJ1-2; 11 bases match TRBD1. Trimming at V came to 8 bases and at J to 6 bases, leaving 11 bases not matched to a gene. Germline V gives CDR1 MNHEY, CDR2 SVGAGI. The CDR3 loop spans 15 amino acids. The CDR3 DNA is TGTGCCAGCCCTAGGGACAGGGGGAAGGTCGATGGCTACACCTTC. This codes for CASPRDRGKVDGYTF.

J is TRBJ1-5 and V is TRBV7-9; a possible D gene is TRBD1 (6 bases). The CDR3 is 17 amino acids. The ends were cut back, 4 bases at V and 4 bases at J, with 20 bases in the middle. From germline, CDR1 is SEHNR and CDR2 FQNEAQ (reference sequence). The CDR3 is CASSSPGAGDPNQPQHF. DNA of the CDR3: TGTGCCAGCAGCTCCCCCGGGGCAGGGGATCCGAATCAGCCCCAGCATTTT.

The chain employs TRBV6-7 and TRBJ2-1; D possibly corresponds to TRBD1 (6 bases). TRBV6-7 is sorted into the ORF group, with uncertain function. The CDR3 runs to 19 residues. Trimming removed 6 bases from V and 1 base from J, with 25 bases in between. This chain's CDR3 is CASRGQWGFLADSYNEQFF. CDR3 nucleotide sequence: TGTGCCAGCAGAGGACAGTGGGGTTTTTTGGCGGATTCCTACAATGAGCAGTTCTTC.

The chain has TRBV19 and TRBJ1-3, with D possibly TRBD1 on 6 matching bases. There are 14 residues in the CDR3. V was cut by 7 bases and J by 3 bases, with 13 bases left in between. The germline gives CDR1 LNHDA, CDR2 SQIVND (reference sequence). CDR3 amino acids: CASTDSLRGNTIYF. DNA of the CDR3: TGTGCCAGTACGGACAGTCTCCGTGGAAACACCATATATTTT.

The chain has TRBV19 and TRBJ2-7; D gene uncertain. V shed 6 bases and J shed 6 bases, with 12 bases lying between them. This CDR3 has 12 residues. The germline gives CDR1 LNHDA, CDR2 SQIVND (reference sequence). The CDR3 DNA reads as TGTGCCAGTAGCACCCATAGAGGCGAGCAGTACTTC. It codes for CASSTHRGEQYF.

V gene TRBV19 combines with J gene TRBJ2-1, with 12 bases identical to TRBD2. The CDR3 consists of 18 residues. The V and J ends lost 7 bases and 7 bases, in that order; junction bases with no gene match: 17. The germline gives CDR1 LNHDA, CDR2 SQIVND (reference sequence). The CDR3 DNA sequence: TGTGCCAGTACCCCGTTCTGGGCCGGACTAGCGGGGAAGAATGAGCAGTTCTTC. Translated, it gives CASTPFWAGLAGKNEQFF.

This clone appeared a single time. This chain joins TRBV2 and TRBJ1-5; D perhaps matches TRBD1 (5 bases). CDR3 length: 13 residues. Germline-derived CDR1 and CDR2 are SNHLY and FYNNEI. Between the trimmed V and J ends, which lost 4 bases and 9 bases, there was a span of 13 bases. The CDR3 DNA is TGTGCCAGCAGTGGTACAGGCCTTCTGCCCCAGCATTTT. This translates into CASSGTGLLPQHF.

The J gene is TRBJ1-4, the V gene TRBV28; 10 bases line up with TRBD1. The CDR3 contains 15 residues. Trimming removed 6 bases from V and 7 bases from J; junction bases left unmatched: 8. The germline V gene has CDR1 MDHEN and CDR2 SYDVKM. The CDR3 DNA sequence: TGTGCCAGCAGACCGGACAGGGGGGCGGGTGAAAAACTGTTTTTT. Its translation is CASRPDRGAGEKLFF.

CDR3 sequence reads: CASSQLAGHYEQYF. In DNA form, the CDR3 reads TGTGCCAGCAGTCAACTAGCGGGGCACTACGAGCAGTACTTC. The chain couples TRBV28 to TRBJ2-7; TRBD2 agrees at 10 bases. There are 14 residues in the CDR3. V gave up 5 bases and J gave up 3 bases; unmatched junction bases: 4. Germline V gives CDR1 MDHEN, CDR2 SYDVKM.

The CDR3: CASSFSWGRLSANHEQYF. The CDR3, as DNA: TGTGCCAGCAGCTTTTCCTGGGGGCGCTTATCGGCAAACCACGAGCAGTACTTC. The gene calls are TRBV7-9 and TRBJ2-7; TRBD1 might be the D (6 bases). Per germline, CDR1 SEHNR and CDR2 FQNEAQ (reference sequence). This CDR3 is built from 18 residues. The V end lost 3 bases, the J end lost 5 bases, and 26 bases lay between the germline ends.

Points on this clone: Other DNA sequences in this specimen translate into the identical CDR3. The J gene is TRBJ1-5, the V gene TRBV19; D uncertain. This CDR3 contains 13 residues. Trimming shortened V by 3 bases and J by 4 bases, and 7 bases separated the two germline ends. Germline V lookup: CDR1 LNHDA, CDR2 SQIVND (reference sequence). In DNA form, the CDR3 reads TGTGCCAGTAGTATTTCCCCGAATCAGCCCCAGCATTTT. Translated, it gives CASSISPNQPQHF.

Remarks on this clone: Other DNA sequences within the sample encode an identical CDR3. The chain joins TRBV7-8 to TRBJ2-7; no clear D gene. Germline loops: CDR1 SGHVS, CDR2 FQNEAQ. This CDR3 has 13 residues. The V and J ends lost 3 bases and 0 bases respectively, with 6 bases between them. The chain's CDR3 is CASSFGSSYEQYF. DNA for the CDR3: TGTGCCAGCAGCTTTGGCAGCTCCTACGAGCAGTACTTC.